These 2 T cell receptor beta chains share one sample of origin, sequenced in a study of control samples from healthy donors and cancer patients. Some clones are missing from TCRdb's copy, which holds only in-frame ones; the method was immunoSEQ multiplex PCR. The sample lists about 120,000 clones, approximately 90% occurring once. Sequenced: blood. The source is a man aged 40-49 years in good health.

The chain links TRBV12-3 or TRBV12-4 to TRBJ2-5; no definite D call. Deletions cut 3 bases from V and 5 bases from J, with 10 bases between. This CDR3 comprises 13 residues. In nucleotides, the CDR3 is TGTGCCAGCAGTTTTTTACAGCCGGAGACCCAGTACTTC. Its translation: CASSFLQPETQYF.

The chain couples TRBV5-5 to TRBJ1-2, with 9 positions matching TRBD1. Trimming cost V 4 bases and J 8 bases; bases outside gene matches: 12. Germline V gene sequence: CDR1 SGHKS, CDR2 YYEKEE (reference sequence). This CDR3 comprises 15 residues. CDR3 in amino acids: CASSPEGQGLKGYTF. The CDR3, as DNA: TGTGCCAGCAGCCCGGAAGGACAGGGGTTGAAGGGCTACACCTTC.